The rows below give T cell receptor beta chains drawn from one sample of a study of vaccination effects on CD4 cells after COVID-19. Antigens for these TCRs are unknown. The repertoire was sequenced with immunoSEQ multiplex PCR; TCRdb's copy has only in-frame clones and lacks some. This sample carries about 14,000 clones, around 84% of them seen once, and the ten largest clones take around 30%. Sequences were derived from CD4+ T cells from PBMCs cultured with HCoV-NL63 spike peptides, sampled after COVID-19 vaccination. The receptors originated from a human donor who had a prior SARS-CoV-2 infection. Both conserved end residues are part of each CDR3. D genes are given only for firm matches. Clone size is stated in some rows and not others, as once, few, many or a class when expanded.

NA few TRBJ2-7 TRBV9 TGTGCCAGCAGCGTTAGTCCGACCACCTACGAGCAGTACTTC CASSVSPTTYEQYF
NA once TRBJ1-4 TRBV7-8 TGTGCCAGCAGCGTACTGAGGGAAAAACTGTTTTTT CASSVLREKLFF
NA NA TRBJ1-1 TRBV19 TGTGCCAGTAAATATGGGGGAGAAGCTTTCTTT CASKYGGEAFF
NA NA TRBJ1-6 TRBV25-1 TGTGCCAGCAGTGAAACATCGGGATCACCCCTCCACTTT CASSETSGSPLHF
TRBD2 NA TRBJ2-7 TRBV6-6 TGTGCCAGCAGTTACTCTGCTAGCGGGATCGGCGAGCAGTACTTC CASSYSASGIGEQYF
TRBD2 NA TRBJ2-7 TRBV2 TGTGCCAGCAGTGGCACTAGCGCGAGTCAGGGCGAGCAGTACTTC CASSGTSASQGEQYF
TRBD1 medium-sized TRBJ1-6 TRBV2 TGTGCCAGCAGGGGAGACAGGGCTGGTAATTCACCCCTCCACTTT CASRGDRAGNSPLHF
NA NA TRBJ2-3 TRBV5-4 TGTGCCAGCAGCCCAAGTGGGGGTGAAGATACGCAGTATTTT CASSPSGGEDTQYF
NA NA TRBJ1-1 TRBV5-5 TGTGCCAGCAGCTTGGAAGGTCTCGGGACACTCACTGAAGCTTTCTTT CASSLEGLGTLTEAFF
NA NA TRBJ2-7 TRBV6-6 TGTGCCAGCAGTCCACAGTACGAGCAGTACTTC CASSPQYEQYF
TRBD1 NA TRBJ2-7 TRBV5-1 TGCGCCAGCAGCTTGGGGACAGGGAGGTGGGAGGAGCAGTACTTC CASSLGTGRWEEQYF
NA few TRBJ1-2 TRBV6-5 TGTGCCAGCAGTTACAAGGGATATGGCTACACCTTC CASSYKGYGYTF
NA NA TRBJ1-2 TRBV7-3 TGTGCCAGCAGCTCCCCCGGGACCGACCGAAGGAGGCTCTATGGCTACACCTTC CASSSPGTDRRRLYGYTF
TRBD1 few TRBJ1-1 TRBV7-9 TGTGCCAGCAGCCCTCCAGGGGGCCTTGGAAGGACTGAAGCTTTCTTT CASSPPGGLGRTEAFF
NA NA TRBJ1-2 TRBV18 TGTGCCAGCTCAGAGGGCGTGCATGGGGCGTATGGCTACACCTTC CASSEGVHGAYGYTF
NA NA TRBJ2-3 TRBV5-8 TGTGCCAGCAGCTCGCTTGGGGGCACAGATACGCAGTATTTT CASSSLGGTDTQYF
TRBD1 NA TRBJ1-6 TRBV5-8 TGTGCCAGCAGCCCCGGGACAGGAGGGACCTATTCACCCCTCCACTTT CASSPGTGGTYSPLHF
NA NA TRBJ1-6 TRBV2 TGTGCCAGCAGCCTCTCCTCTCCCCCCTCACCCCTCCACTTT CASSLSSPPSPLHF
TRBD1 large TRBJ1-1 TRBV19 TGTGCCAGTAACAAACAGGGGTTGATGAACACTGAAGCTTTCTTT CASNKQGLMNTEAFF
NA few TRBJ1-6 TRBV30 TGTGCCTCTGGATCCTACGGGGCCCAGTATTCACCCCTCCACTTT CASGSYGAQYSPLHF
NA NA TRBJ2-7 TRBV3-1/TRBV3-2 TGTGCCAGCAGCCAAGGGCTTAGGGGGCAGTACTTC CASSQGLRGQYF
NA once TRBJ2-7 TRBV5-6 TGTGCCAGCAGCTTCGGGGGTAGAGGCTCCTACGAGCAGTACTTC CASSFGGRGSYEQYF
TRBD2 NA TRBJ2-1 TRBV15 TGTGCCACCACGTCAGGATCCGCGGGAGAATACAATGAGCAGTTCTTC CATTSGSAGEYNEQFF
NA NA TRBJ2-1 TRBV7-9 TGTGCCAGCCACACATCCGGGGCAGTTTACAATGAGCAGTTCTTC CASHTSGAVYNEQFF
NA few TRBJ2-1 TRBV11-2 TGTGCCAGCAGCTTAGGACTCTACAATGAGCAGTTCTTC CASSLGLYNEQFF
NA NA TRBJ2-1 TRBV19 TGTGCCAGTAGTCAAAGGGGGTCCAATGAGCAGTTCTTC CASSQRGSNEQFF
TRBD1 NA TRBJ2-5 TRBV6-6 TGTGCCAGCAGCTTTGACAAGACAGGGGGCGAAGAGACCCAGTACTTC CASSFDKTGGEETQYF
TRBD2 NA TRBJ2-7 TRBV5-1 TGCGCCAGCAGACCTCGAGCGGGGGCCCAGGAGCAGTACTTC CASRPRAGAQEQYF
NA NA TRBJ1-1 TRBV7-2 TGTGCCAGCAGCGCAAGAATTTGGGGGAGCACTGAAGCTTTCTTT CASSARIWGSTEAFF
NA once TRBJ1-2 TRBV10-3 TGTGCCATCAACGGGGGGGGATTCTATGGCTACACCTTC CAINGGGFYGYTF
NA once TRBJ2-7 TRBV5-4 TGTGCCAGCAGCTCCGCCCGGTCAGACGACGAGCAGTACTTC CASSSARSDDEQYF
TRBD2 NA TRBJ2-7 TRBV4-3 TGCGCCAGCAGCCAAGATGTTTGGCTAGCGGGGGGGGACGAGCAGTACTTC CASSQDVWLAGGDEQYF
TRBD1 NA TRBJ1-1 TRBV9 TGTGCCAGCAGCGTGACAGGGGGCGCGACGAACACTGAAGCTTTCTTT CASSVTGGATNTEAFF
TRBD2 few TRBJ2-7 TRBV11-3 TGTGCCGGGGCGGGGGACGGATGCTCCTACGAGCAGTACTTC CAGAGDGCSYEQYF
NA NA TRBJ2-3 TRBV6-6 TGTGCCAGCAGTACAGGTACCACAGATACGCAGTATTTT CASSTGTTDTQYF
TRBD2 NA TRBJ2-7 TRBV30 TGTGCCCGATCCGGGACTAGCGGGACCCCCTACGAGCAGTACTTC CARSGTSGTPYEQYF
TRBD1 once TRBJ2-1 TRBV11-3 TGTGCCAGCAGCGCGGGACAGGGTGATGGAAATGAGCAGTTCTTC CASSAGQGDGNEQFF
NA NA TRBJ2-7 TRBV21-1 TGTGCCAGCAGCAAATCTTCGGCCGAGCAGTACTTC CASSKSSAEQYF
NA NA TRBJ1-2 TRBV6-2/TRBV6-3 TGTGCCAGCAGCTTGACACTTTACTATGGCTACACCTTC CASSLTLYYGYTF
TRBD1 NA TRBJ2-7 TRBV15 TGTGCCACCAGCAGAGCACAGACAGGGGTCGCCCCCTACGAGCAGTACTTC CATSRAQTGVAPYEQYF
NA NA TRBJ2-2 TRBV24-1 TGTGCCACCAGTGATCCAAGGGGGGCGGGGGAGCTGTTTTTT CATSDPRGAGELFF
TRBD2 NA TRBJ2-2 TRBV7-2 TGTGCCAGCAGCTTATTCGGGGGGGACACCGGGGAGCTGTTTTTT CASSLFGGDTGELFF
NA medium-sized TRBJ2-7 TRBV4-1 TGCGCCAGCAGCCGGACCCGGGCCCAACCCAACGAGCAGTACTTC CASSRTRAQPNEQYF
TRBD2 NA TRBJ2-5 TRBV4-1 TGCGCCAGCAGCCAAGTTGCGGGACTAGACGACCAAGAGACCCAGTACTTC CASSQVAGLDDQETQYF
TRBD2 few TRBJ2-6 TRBV9 TGTGCCAGCAGCAAAAGCGGGGCTGGGGCCAACGTCCTGACTTTC CASSKSGAGANVLTF
NA NA TRBJ2-3 TRBV18 TGTGCCAGCTCACATCAACCCGGGACTAGCACAGATACGCAGTATTTT CASSHQPGTSTDTQYF
NA NA TRBJ2-5 TRBV4-1 TGCGCCAGCAGCCAATGGGGGACATCGGGGACCCAGTACTTC CASSQWGTSGTQYF
NA few TRBJ2-1 TRBV12-3/TRBV12-4 TGTGCCAGCAGTCAACAAAGCGGAGTTGAGCAGTTCTTC CASSQQSGVEQFF
NA NA TRBJ2-5 TRBV18 TGTGCCAGCTCACCATCGAGGGCAGGGCAAGGAGAGACCCAGTACTTC CASSPSRAGQGETQYF
NA NA TRBJ1-1 TRBV3-1/TRBV3-2 TGTGCCAGCAGCCAAGTTGACGGGGCTGAAGCTTTCTTT CASSQVDGAEAFF
NA NA TRBJ1-3 TRBV7-9 TGTGCCAGCAGCTTAGGTTTATCGAATCTCTCTGGAAACACCATATATTTT CASSLGLSNLSGNTIYF
NA NA TRBJ2-7 TRBV4-1 TGCGCCAGCAGCCAAGGGCCCGTGTACGAGCAGTACTTC CASSQGPVYEQYF
TRBD2 NA TRBJ2-2 TRBV9 TGTGCCAGCAGCGTACTAGCGGGAGGGGCCGGGGAGCTGTTTTTT CASSVLAGGAGELFF